This T cell receptor beta chain emerged from a study of vaccination and CD4 T cells after COVID-19. With V trimmed by 7 bases and J by 3 bases, 7 bases remained unmatched. The CDR3 has 14 amino acids. Germline values: CDR1 LNHDA, CDR2 SQIVND (reference sequence). Noted treatment: approximately 11-day PBMC culture with coronavirus spike peptide pools or control peptides (ViraFEST assay). Researchers used the Oncomine TCR Beta short-read assay to sequence DNA from cultured CD4+ T cells. TCRdb re-called the PCR reads with MiXCR, one entry per CDR3 protein. The profile covers about 18,000 distinct CDR3 sequences, with roughly three fifths appearing a single time and roughly 7.9% taken by the ten largest. This clonotype was detected only once. The antigen remains undetermined.

The J gene is TRBJ2-7, the V gene TRBV19; 9 bases map to TRBD2. The sequenced sample was CD4+ T cells from blood, cultured in vitro. This receptor was taken from a human donor who had recovered from COVID-19. The CDR3 DNA is TGTGCCAGTAACCCAGGACTAGCGATCTACGAGCAGTACTTC. Its protein product is CASNPGLAIYEQYF.